This TCR beta chain was identified in a study of T cell changes during pregnancy in multiple sclerosis (dated by TCRdb to the late 2010s). With respect to the entire study: The study looked at changes in the T cell repertoire across pregnancy in women with multiple sclerosis.

Libraries were constructed by the immunoSEQ multiplex PCR assay. Sourced from immuneACCESS, this table was stored by TCRdb with only in-frame sequences that have V and J called. A share of the clones is absent; for the studies checked, an unresolved V gene accounts for under half, and the remainder has no known explanation. The sample table holds around 62,000 clones, of which roughly nine tenths were seen once. Jointly, the top ten make up approximately 0.69% of the sample. V is pruned by 2 bases and J by 4 bases, leaving 2 bases of the junction without a gene match. Reading the germline V gene (reference sequence) gives CDR1 SGHNT and CDR2 YYREEE. Taken from cysteine to phenylalanine, the CDR3 has 15 residues. Only the CDR3 portion is preserved as DNA: 45 bases, with reading frame beginning at the first base. As regards this clone: Its antigen has not been determined. No much larger clone is present one base from it, and per-base qualities are unavailable.

This TCR derives from a female donor with multiple sclerosis, enrolled in a pregnancy study. Here the chain combines TRBV5-4 and TRBJ1-6; 8 bases in between match TRBD1. The input for sequencing was CD4+ T cells from peripheral blood mononuclear cells, taken in the first trimester of pregnancy. The DNA sequence follows: TGTGCCAGCAGCTTCAGGACAGGGTATAATTCACCCCTCCACTTT. This is translated as CASSFRTGYNSPLHF.